These T cell receptor beta chains were read from a single sample in a study of blood T cell repertoires in COVID-19. Data came from immunoSEQ multiplex PCR; TCRdb stores just in-frame clones and leaves some out. The repertoire holds approximately 110,000 clones, with 88% as singletons. Sequenced sample: peripheral blood. All receptors come from a woman in her forties or fifties with active or convalescent COVID-19. CDR3s include the opening cysteine and the closing phenylalanine or tryptophan. A D gene is named only where the DNA matches it firmly. Part of the rows lack a size; the others show once, few, many or a class for expanded clones.

. | TRBJ2-5 | . | TRBV5-6 | TGTGCCAGCAGCTTGCGGTTCGAGACCCAGTACTTC | CASSLRFETQYF
. | TRBJ1-6 | . | TRBV5-1 | TGCGCCAGCAGGGGGGCAAATAATTCACCCCTCCACTTT | CASRGANNSPLHF
. | TRBJ2-1 | . | TRBV6-5 | TGTGCCAGCAGGATCTTATCCGGGGATGAGCAGTTCTTC | CASRILSGDEQFF
. | TRBJ2-1 | . | TRBV5-4 | TGTGCCAGCAGCTTAGTTATTAGGGGGTCTGAGCAGTTCTTC | CASSLVIRGSEQFF
TRBD1 | TRBJ2-3 | . | TRBV6-5 | TGTGCCAGTCGGAGGGACAGGTACACAGATACGCAGTATTTT | CASRRDRYTDTQYF
. | TRBJ2-4 | . | TRBV3-1/TRBV3-2 | TGTGCCAGCAGCCAGGGTACAGGGAACATTCAGTACTTC | CASSQGTGNIQYF
TRBD1 | TRBJ2-2 | . | TRBV2 | TGTGCCAGCAGTAATGGAGACAGGGGGCTGGGCGGGGAGCTGTTTTTT | CASSNGDRGLGGELFF
TRBD2 | TRBJ2-2 | . | TRBV7-3 | TGTGCCAGCAAGCGGGGACGGAACACCGGGGAGCTGTTTTTT | CASKRGRNTGELFF
TRBD1 | TRBJ1-2 | . | TRBV24-1 | TGTGCCACCAGTGACCGACAGGGAGGTGGCTACACCTTC | CATSDRQGGGYTF
. | TRBJ1-2 | few | TRBV9 | TGTGCCAGCAGCGTGCGAGGGGGTGATCCTGGCTACACCTTC | CASSVRGGDPGYTF
TRBD2 | TRBJ2-1 | . | TRBV18 | TGTGCCAGCCACTTAACTAGCGTCAATGAGCAGTTCTTC | CASHLTSVNEQFF
. | TRBJ1-2 | . | TRBV7-9 | TGTGCCAGCAGCCCACTGGGGGGGCTTGGCTACACCTTC | CASSPLGGLGYTF
TRBD1 | TRBJ1-2 | . | TRBV9 | TGTGCCAGCAGCGGGACGGACAGGGGGGAGGTAGACACCTTC | CASSGTDRGEVDTF
TRBD2 | TRBJ2-2 | . | TRBV11-2 | TGTGCCAGCAGATCTAGCGGGAGGCTACCCGGGGAGCTGTTTTTT | CASRSSGRLPGELFF